A selection of T cell receptor beta chains follows, all from one sample in a study of T cell repertoires in cytomegalovirus infection. TCRdb re-derived calls from the reads in MiXCR, one entry per CDR3 protein. This table holds about 490,000 distinct CDR3 sequences, about 30% found once. What was sequenced was PBMCs. These receptors originate from a human donor in good health (CMV status not recorded). Some clones in this sample may be carry-over from other donors' samples. CDR3s include the opening cysteine and the closing phenylalanine or tryptophan. The D gene is left open where the match is weak. Clone size is shown for a subset of rows, as once, few, many or a class of expanded clone.

V: TRBV14
J: TRBJ1-2
D: .
size: .
DNA: TGTGCCAGCAGCCCATTCGTACAGGCTGACTATGGCTACACCTTC
CDR3: CASSPFVQADYGYTF

V: TRBV20-1
J: TRBJ2-5
D: TRBD1
size: .
DNA: TGCAGTGTCCCGGGACAGGGGACAGAGACCCAGTACTTC
CDR3: CSVPGQGTETQYF

V: TRBV7-2
J: TRBJ2-1
D: .
size: .
DNA: TGTGCCAGCAGTAGGGTGTCAGGTGAGCAGTTCTTC
CDR3: CASSRVSGEQFF

V: TRBV12-3/TRBV12-4
J: TRBJ2-1
D: .
size: .
DNA: TGTGCCAGCACGTGGACTTCTTACAATGAGCAGTTCTTC
CDR3: CASTWTSYNEQFF

V: TRBV7-8
J: TRBJ1-1
D: .
size: many
DNA: TGTGCCAGCAGCTTTATTCAGGGAAGGAACACTGAAGCTTTCTTT
CDR3: CASSFIQGRNTEAFF

V: TRBV3-1
J: TRBJ2-6
D: .
size: .
DNA: TGTGCCAGCAGCCCAACAGGGTCCGCGGGGGCCAACGTCCTGACTTTC
CDR3: CASSPTGSAGANVLTF

V: TRBV7-2
J: TRBJ2-3
D: .
size: few
DNA: TGTGCCAGCAGCGTAGACCTAGCTACTAGCACAGATACGCAGTATTTT
CDR3: CASSVDLATSTDTQYF

V: TRBV4-1
J: TRBJ1-2
D: TRBD1
size: .
DNA: TGCGCCAGCAGCCAAGTTGGTAGGGGGCTTAACTATGGCTACACCTTC
CDR3: CASSQVGRGLNYGYTF

V: TRBV19
J: TRBJ2-3
D: .
size: .
DNA: TGTGCCAGTACCCGTGGGGCGGTGCAGTATTTT
CDR3: CASTRGAVQYF

V: TRBV19
J: TRBJ1-4
D: .
size: few
DNA: TGTGCCAGTAGTATTTGGGCAGCCCCTGAAAAACTGTTTTTT
CDR3: CASSIWAAPEKLFF

V: TRBV25-1
J: TRBJ2-5
D: TRBD1
size: .
DNA: TGTGCCAGCAGTGAATACGGGACAGCTGAAGAGACCCAGTACTTC
CDR3: CASSEYGTAEETQYF

V: TRBV14
J: TRBJ2-5
D: .
size: few
DNA: TGTGCCAGCAGCCACCGAAGCCTCATCCAAGAGACCCAGTACTTC
CDR3: CASSHRSLIQETQYF

V: TRBV7-2
J: TRBJ2-1
D: TRBD1
size: many
DNA: TGTGCCAGCAGCTCACCAATTGGACAGGGGAACTACAATGAGCAGTTCTTC
CDR3: CASSSPIGQGNYNEQFF

V: TRBV12-3/TRBV12-4
J: TRBJ1-5
D: .
size: .
DNA: TGTGCCAGCAGCAAACAGGGTAGGAGCAATCAGCCCCAGCATTTT
CDR3: CASSKQGRSNQPQHF

V: TRBV7-2
J: TRBJ2-1
D: TRBD2
size: few
DNA: TGTGCCAGCAGGGATCCTAGCGGGAGCTACAATGAGCAGTTCTTC
CDR3: CASRDPSGSYNEQFF

V: TRBV12-3/TRBV12-4
J: TRBJ2-3
D: .
size: .
DNA: TGTGCCAGCAGTTTAGGGCTAGTGATAGATACGCAGTATTTT
CDR3: CASSLGLVIDTQYF

V: TRBV25-1
J: TRBJ1-3
D: .
size: few
DNA: TGTGCCAGCAGTGAACTGGGTAGTGGAAACACCATATATTTT
CDR3: CASSELGSGNTIYF

V: TRBV12-5
J: TRBJ1-1
D: .
size: many
DNA: TGTGCTAGTGGTTTGGTACCCGGGGGCACTGAAGCTTTCTTT
CDR3: CASGLVPGGTEAFF

V: TRBV7-4
J: TRBJ2-1
D: TRBD1
size: .
DNA: TGTGCCAGCAGCCGATGGCGGGACAGGGTGTACAATGAGCAGTTCTTC
CDR3: CASSRWRDRVYNEQFF

V: TRBV28
J: TRBJ2-7
D: .
size: .
DNA: TGTGCCAGCAGTTTATACCCAGAGAACGAGCAGTACTTC
CDR3: CASSLYPENEQYF